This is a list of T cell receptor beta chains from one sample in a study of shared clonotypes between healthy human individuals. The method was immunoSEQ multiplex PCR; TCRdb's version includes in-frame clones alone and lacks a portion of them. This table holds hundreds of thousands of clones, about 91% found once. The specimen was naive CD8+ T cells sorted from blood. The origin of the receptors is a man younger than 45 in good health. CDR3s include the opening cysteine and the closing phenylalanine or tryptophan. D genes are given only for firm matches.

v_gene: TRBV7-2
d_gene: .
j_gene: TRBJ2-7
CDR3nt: TGTGCCAGCAGCTTAGTCTCCTACGAGCAGTACTTC
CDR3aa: CASSLVSYEQYF

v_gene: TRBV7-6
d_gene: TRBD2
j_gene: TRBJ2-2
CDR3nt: TGTGCCAGCAGCTTAGCGCTGGCGGGGGGGGACGCACCCGGGGAGCTGTTTTTT
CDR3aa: CASSLALAGGDAPGELFF

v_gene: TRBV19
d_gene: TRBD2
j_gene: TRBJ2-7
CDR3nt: TGTGCCAGTAGTATAATAGCGGGAGGCTACGAGCAGTACTTC
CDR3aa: CASSIIAGGYEQYF

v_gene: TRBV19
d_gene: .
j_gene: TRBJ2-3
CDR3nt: TGTGCCAGTACCACCTTTTCACGGGGCACAGATACGCAGTATTTT
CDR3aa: CASTTFSRGTDTQYF

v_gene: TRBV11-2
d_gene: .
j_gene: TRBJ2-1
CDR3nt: TGTGCCAGCAGCTTAGTGGGGATATGGGGGTACAATGAGCAGTTCTTC
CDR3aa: CASSLVGIWGYNEQFF

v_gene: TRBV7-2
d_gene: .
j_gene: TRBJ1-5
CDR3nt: TGTGCCAGCAGCTTAGACGCGGGGGTTGTTTTTCAGCCCCAGCATTTT
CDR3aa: CASSLDAGVVFQPQHF

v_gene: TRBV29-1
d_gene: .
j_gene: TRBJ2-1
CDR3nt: TGCAGCGTTGACAACGGGTACTACAATGAGCAGTTCTTC
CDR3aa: CSVDNGYYNEQFF

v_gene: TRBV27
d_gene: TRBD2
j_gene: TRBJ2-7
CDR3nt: TGTGCCAGCAGTGGGACTAGCGGGAGGGTAGAGCAGTACTTC
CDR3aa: CASSGTSGRVEQYF

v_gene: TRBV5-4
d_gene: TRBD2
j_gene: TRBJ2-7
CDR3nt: TGTGCCAGCAGCGTTGGGACTAGCAGGGGCCTCTGGGAGCAGTACTTC
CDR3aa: CASSVGTSRGLWEQYF

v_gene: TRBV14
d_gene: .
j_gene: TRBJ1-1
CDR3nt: TGTGCCAGCAGCCAGGGTACAGGGAGGTACACTGAAGCTTTCTTT
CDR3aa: CASSQGTGRYTEAFF

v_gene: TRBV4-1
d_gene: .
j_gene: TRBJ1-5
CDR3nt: TGCGCCAGCAGTCGTACGGTCTATCAGCCCCAGCATTTT
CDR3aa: CASSRTVYQPQHF

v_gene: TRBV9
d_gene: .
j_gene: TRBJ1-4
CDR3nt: TGTGCCAGCAGCCCTACGACAGCAAATGAAAAACTGTTTTTT
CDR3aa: CASSPTTANEKLFF

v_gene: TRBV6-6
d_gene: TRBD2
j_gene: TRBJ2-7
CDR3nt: TGTGCCAGCACCCCGGGACTTCCGGGAGGGGAGCAGTACTTC
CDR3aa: CASTPGLPGGEQYF

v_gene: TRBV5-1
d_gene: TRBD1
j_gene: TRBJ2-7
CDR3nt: TGCGCCAGCAGCTTCCCGGGACAGGGGGGTTACGAGCAGTACTTC
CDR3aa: CASSFPGQGGYEQYF